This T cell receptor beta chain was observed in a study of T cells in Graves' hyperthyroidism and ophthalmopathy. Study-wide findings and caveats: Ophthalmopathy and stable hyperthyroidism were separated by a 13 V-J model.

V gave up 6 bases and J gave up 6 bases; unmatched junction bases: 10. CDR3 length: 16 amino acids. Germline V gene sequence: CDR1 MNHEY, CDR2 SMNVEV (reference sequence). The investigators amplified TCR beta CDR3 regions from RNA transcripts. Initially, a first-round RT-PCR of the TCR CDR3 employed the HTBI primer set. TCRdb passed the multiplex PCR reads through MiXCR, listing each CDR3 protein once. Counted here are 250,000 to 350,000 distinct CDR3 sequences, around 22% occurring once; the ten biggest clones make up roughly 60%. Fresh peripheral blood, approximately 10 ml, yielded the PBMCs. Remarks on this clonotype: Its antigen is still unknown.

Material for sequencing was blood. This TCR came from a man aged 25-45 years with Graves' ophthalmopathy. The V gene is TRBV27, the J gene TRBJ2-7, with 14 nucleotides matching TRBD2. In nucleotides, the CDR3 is TGTGCCAGCAGAGCCGGGACTAGCGGGAGTGTTGCCGAGCAGTACTTC. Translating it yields CASRAGTSGSVAEQYF.